A selection of T cell receptor beta chains follows, all from one sample in a study of blood T cell dynamics during melanoma immunotherapy. The data were produced by immunoSEQ multiplex PCR, yet TCRdb's version contains in-frame clones alone and is incomplete. The table has around 20,000 clones, 70% to 90% seen once; the top ten hold 7.5% to 9%. The source was blood, collected from a patient treated with checkpoint blockade. The receptor set was obtained from a human donor with melanoma. Each CDR3 is given with its conserved first and last residue. A D gene is named only where the DNA matches it firmly. Expanded clones are given a class, and other clones once, few, many or no size at all.

>-|TRBJ2-4|TRBV5-6|-
CASSLAGILAKNIQYF
TGTGCCAGCAGCTTGGCCGGTATACTCGCCAAAAACATTCAGTACTTC
>-|TRBJ2-2|TRBV19|-
CASSIRLLDTGELFF
TGTGCCAGTAGTATCAGGCTCTTAGACACCGGGGAGCTGTTTTTT
>few|TRBJ1-5|TRBV23-1|TRBD1
CASSQSKGQGNQPQHF
TGCGCCAGCAGTCAATCTAAGGGACAGGGTAATCAGCCCCAGCATTTT
>-|TRBJ2-4|TRBV5-6|-
CASSPRLVPGIQYF
TGTGCCAGCAGCCCTCGGTTGGTCCCTGGCATTCAGTACTTC
>-|TRBJ2-3|TRBV19|TRBD2
CASSISLAGNRDTQYF
TGTGCCAGTAGTATAAGCCTAGCGGGAAACCGAGATACGCAGTATTTT
>-|TRBJ1-1|TRBV5-4|-
CASSPGTNSEAFF
TGTGCCAGCAGCCCCGGGACAAACTCTGAAGCTTTCTTT
>-|TRBJ2-2|TRBV6-6|TRBD1
CASSPIDRGRELFF
TGTGCCAGCAGCCCGATCGACAGGGGAAGGGAGCTGTTTTTT
>-|TRBJ2-5|TRBV9|-
CASSQASLPETQYF
TGTGCCAGCAGTCAGGCTAGCCTTCCAGAGACCCAGTACTTC
>-|TRBJ1-1|TRBV7-2|TRBD1
CASSFGQGGEAFF
TGTGCCAGCAGCTTTGGACAGGGAGGGGAAGCTTTCTTT
>-|TRBJ2-5|TRBV6-1|-
CASSAGDGTETQYF
TGTGCCAGCAGTGCTGGGGACGGTACGGAGACCCAGTACTTC
>-|TRBJ2-7|TRBV9|-
CASSVDPRSHIPYEQYF
TGTGCCAGCAGCGTAGACCCCCGCAGCCATATCCCCTACGAGCAGTACTTC
>once|TRBJ1-1|TRBV7-2|TRBD1
CASSLTGDTEAFF
TGTGCCAGCAGCTTAACAGGGGACACTGAAGCTTTCTTT
>-|TRBJ2-3|TRBV19|-
CASSGGPGVTPTQYF
TGTGCCAGTAGCGGGGGACCGGGGGTCACACCTACGCAGTATTTT
>once|TRBJ2-3|TRBV27|-
CASSSLSTDTQYF
TGTGCCAGCAGTTCCCTTAGCACAGATACGCAGTATTTT
>-|TRBJ2-7|TRBV6-1|TRBD1
CAIWTGEQYF
TGTGCCATCTGGACAGGCGAGCAGTACTTC
>-|TRBJ1-5|TRBV11-1|-
CASSPDSLSNQPQHF
TGTGCCAGCAGTCCTGACAGTCTCAGCAATCAGCCCCAGCATTTT
>-|TRBJ2-5|TRBV13|-
CASSLGSAWVGETQYF
TGTGCCAGCAGCTTAGGGTCCGCGTGGGTAGGGGAGACCCAGTACTTC
>-|TRBJ2-7|TRBV27|TRBD1
CASSLKGQGGEQYF
TGTGCCAGCAGTTTAAAGGGACAGGGGGGGGAGCAGTACTTC
>-|TRBJ2-5|TRBV7-9|-
CASSSFGGGKETQYF
TGTGCCAGCAGCTCGTTCGGAGGGGGGAAAGAGACCCAGTACTTC
>-|TRBJ1-4|TRBV6-1|-
CASSETPGTVSEKLFF
TGTGCCAGCAGTGAAACTCCCGGGACGGTGTCTGAAAAACTGTTTTTT
>-|TRBJ1-2|TRBV11-1|TRBD1
CASSQGDDYGYTF
TGTGCCAGCAGCCAGGGGGATGACTATGGCTACACCTTC
>-|TRBJ2-7|TRBV28|-
CASSLVRLNYEQYF
TGTGCCAGCAGTTTAGTGCGACTGAACTACGAGCAGTACTTC
>-|TRBJ1-4|TRBV29-1|-
CSVGLQGPDNEKLFF
TGCAGCGTTGGCCTCCAGGGTCCGGATAATGAAAAACTGTTTTTT
>once|TRBJ1-2|TRBV28|TRBD1
CASSFRGPNGYTF
TGTGCCAGCAGTTTCAGGGGGCCCAATGGCTACACCTTC
>-|TRBJ2-7|TRBV7-2|-
CASSLAADGSSYEQYF
TGTGCCAGCAGCTTAGCGGCGGACGGGAGTTCCTACGAGCAGTACTTC
>-|TRBJ2-5|TRBV28|-
CASSYRQETQYF
TGTGCCAGCAGTTACAGGCAAGAGACCCAGTACTTC
>-|TRBJ2-1|TRBV9|TRBD2
CASLGLAGSYNEQFF
TGTGCCAGCTTAGGTCTAGCGGGCTCCTACAATGAGCAGTTCTTC
>-|TRBJ1-3|TRBV19|-
CASRPGSSGNTIYF
TGTGCCAGTAGGCCCGGATCCTCTGGAAACACCATATATTTT
>-|TRBJ2-5|TRBV2|TRBD2
CASRVGTSGRETQYF
TGTGCCAGCAGGGTCGGGACTAGCGGGAGGGAGACCCAGTACTTC
>-|TRBJ2-5|TRBV7-9|-
CASSGGSAQETQYF
TGTGCCAGCAGCGGGGGGAGTGCCCAAGAGACCCAGTACTTC
>-|TRBJ1-2|TRBV30|-
CAWSPRTYGYTF
TGTGCCTGGAGCCCCAGGACCTATGGCTACACCTTC
>-|TRBJ1-1|TRBV28|-
CASSLGGGRTEAFF
TGTGCCAGCAGTTTGGGCGGGGGGCGGACTGAAGCTTTCTTT
>once|TRBJ1-1|TRBV11-1|TRBD1
CASSFGTGGFTEAFF
TGTGCCAGCAGCTTCGGGACAGGGGGGTTCACTGAAGCTTTCTTT
>-|TRBJ2-3|TRBV6-4|-
CASSDSPGSTDTQYF
TGTGCCAGCAGTGACTCGCCGGGAAGTACAGATACGCAGTATTTT
>once|TRBJ2-1|TRBV7-9|TRBD1
CASSSAQGISAYNEQFF
TGTGCCAGCAGCTCCGCACAGGGGATTAGCGCCTACAATGAGCAGTTCTTC
>-|TRBJ1-2|TRBV4-1|-
CASSQDSVPLANYGYTF
TGCGCCAGCAGCCAAGATAGCGTCCCCCTAGCTAACTATGGCTACACCTTC
>-|TRBJ2-1|TRBV29-1|TRBD2
CSVETSGSNEQFF
TGCAGCGTTGAGACTAGCGGGAGTAATGAGCAGTTCTTC
>-|TRBJ2-7|TRBV6-5|TRBD2
CASSGTSGNEQYF
TGTGCCAGCAGTGGGACTAGCGGGAACGAGCAGTACTTC
>-|TRBJ2-7|TRBV5-1|-
CASSERTSYEQYF
TGCGCCAGCAGCGAGCGCACCTCCTACGAGCAGTACTTC
>-|TRBJ2-7|TRBV7-2|-
CASSSQSTTRRMREQYF
TGTGCCAGCAGCTCCCAATCAACTACCAGAAGAATGAGGGAGCAGTACTTC
>-|TRBJ1-2|TRBV10-3|-
CAISAGGYGYTF
TGTGCCATCAGTGCGGGGGGATATGGCTACACCTTC
>-|TRBJ2-1|TRBV9|TRBD2
CASSVGLAGVTYNEQFF
TGTGCCAGCAGCGTAGGACTAGCGGGAGTAACCTACAATGAGCAGTTCTTC
>-|TRBJ2-3|TRBV15|TRBD2
CATSRGASGSLRDTQYF
TGTGCCACCAGCAGAGGAGCTAGCGGGAGTCTGAGGGATACGCAGTATTTT
>-|TRBJ1-2|TRBV27|TRBD1
CASSQMTGAMNGYTF
TGTGCCAGCAGTCAAATGACAGGGGCGATGAATGGCTACACCTTC
>-|TRBJ1-2|TRBV28|-
CASSLRADYGYTF
TGTGCCAGCAGCCTCAGGGCGGACTATGGCTACACCTTC
>once|TRBJ2-7|TRBV19|-
CASSRSTFNEQYF
TGTGCCAGTAGCCGATCTACATTTAACGAGCAGTACTTC
>once|TRBJ2-4|TRBV7-9|-
CASSPEGIPQYF
TGTGCCAGCAGCCCCGAGGGGATCCCTCAGTACTTC
>-|TRBJ1-3|TRBV6-1|-
CASKGGRGHGNTIYF
TGTGCCAGCAAGGGCGGCAGGGGTCACGGAAACACCATATATTTT
>once|TRBJ1-4|TRBV19|-
CASSLIDGEKLFF
TGTGCCAGTAGTCTGATCGACGGTGAAAAACTGTTTTTT
>few|TRBJ1-4|TRBV7-9|-
CASSQLTGGNEKLFF
TGTGCCAGCAGCCAATTGACGGGGGGTAATGAAAAACTGTTTTTT
>-|TRBJ2-7|TRBV4-2|TRBD2
CASSHAQNSGRSNYEQYF
TGTGCCAGCAGCCACGCCCAGAATAGCGGGAGATCCAACTACGAGCAGTACTTC
>-|TRBJ2-1|TRBV5-4|-
CAGTQGGGGLNEQFF
TGTGCCGGAACGCAAGGGGGAGGGGGCCTCAATGAGCAGTTCTTC
>-|TRBJ2-1|TRBV2|TRBD1
CASRTDRGGEQFF
TGTGCCAGCAGGACGGACAGGGGAGGCGAGCAGTTCTTC
>-|TRBJ1-6|TRBV6-4|-
CASSDGGADSPLHF
TGTGCCAGCAGTGATGGGGGCGCGGATTCACCCCTCCACTTT